The TCR beta chain described here comes from a study of T cell responses to AZD1222 COVID-19 vaccine. This clone was seen a handful of times. Antigen unknown. Study-wide results and caveats: The repertoires were collected only after the peak T cell response. Clonal diversity may have been underestimated, and the donors were mostly white British, with more females than males. Spike-specific TCR breadth and depth both grew after two AZD1222 doses.

Repertoires were generated with immunoSEQ multiplex PCR, while TCRdb's copy carries only in-frame clones and drops some. The sample lists 100,000 to 150,000 clones, roughly 90% occurring once. The receptor was isolated from an adult in good health. The sample here was peripheral blood, taken on day 0 of AZD1222 vaccination.

CDR3 protein: CASSLGRHSMGNEQFF. The CDR3 DNA sequence: TGTGCCAGCAGCTTGGGGCGCCATTCTATGGGCAATGAGCAGTTCTTC. The rearrangement links TRBV5-8 to TRBJ2-1; D ambiguous. The CDR3 covers 16 residues. Germline CDR1 is SGHTS and CDR2 is YDEGEE. V lost 0 bases to trimming and J lost 6 bases, with 16 bases between them.